Listed here are 11 T cell receptor beta chains from one sample, sequenced in a study of blood T cell repertoires in COVID-19. The assay was immunoSEQ multiplex PCR, and TCRdb's table has in-frame clones only and misses some. The sample consists of 120,000 to 150,000 clones, approximately 84% of them appearing once. Sequencing input: peripheral blood. All receptors come from a human donor in a cohort sampled during active COVID-19.

J is TRBJ1-6 and V is TRBV5-4; D gene ambiguous. Trimming removed 4 bases from V and 5 bases from J, with 10 bases in between. This CDR3 is built from 14 residues. Germline CDR1 SGHNT, CDR2 YYREEE (reference sequence). Here the CDR3 DNA reads TGTGCCAGCAGCAGCGGACCGAATAATTCACCCCTCCACTTT. It codes for CASSSGPNNSPLHF.

In DNA form, the CDR3 reads TGTGCCAGCAGCCAAGAAGCGAATAACTATGGCTACACCTTC. Protein sequence: CASSQEANNYGYTF. This rearrangement joins TRBV3-1 (or the pseudogene TRBV3-2) to TRBJ1-2; no firm D call. Germline V gene lookup returns CDR1 LGHDT and CDR2 YNNKEL (reference sequence). Trimming removed 0 bases at V and 1 base at J, with 6 bases between. The CDR3 consists of 14 residues.

This clone was seen just once. Here the CDR3 reads CASINRDTWAGELFF. The CDR3 bases are TGTGCCAGCATCAACCGGGACACCTGGGCCGGGGAGCTGTTTTTT. The chain carries TRBV11-2 and TRBJ2-2; D possibly corresponds to TRBD1 (6 bases). V was clipped by 7 bases and J by 6 bases, with 18 bases between them. CDR3 length equals 15 residues. CDR1 is SGHAT, CDR2 FQNNGV, per germline.

The gene calls are TRBV7-9 and TRBJ2-2, with TRBD1 matching 11 bases. Germline CDR1 and CDR2: SEHNR and FQNEAQ (reference sequence). The J segment lost 4 bases and the V segment lost 3 bases, leaving 4 bases of the junction unmatched. CDR3 size: 16 residues. CDR3 sequence (DNA): TGTGCCAGCAGCTTTCAGGGACAGGGGGGCACCGGGGAGCTGTTTTTT. Its translation is CASSFQGQGGTGELFF.

This clone was recorded once. J is TRBJ1-1 and V is TRBV28; the D gene is possibly TRBD1 (5 bases). CDR1 MDHEN and CDR2 SYDVKM come from the germline V gene. Trimming pared 3 bases from V and 4 bases from J, leaving 12 bases between. The CDR3 has 14 amino acids. The CDR3 region is CASSFEGVSTEAFF. In DNA form, the CDR3 reads TGTGCCAGCAGTTTTGAAGGGGTAAGCACTGAAGCTTTCTTT.

V gene TRBV30 combines with J gene TRBJ1-1; D is unresolved. The CDR3 spans 14 residues. CDR1 and CDR2 from the germline V gene are GTSNPN and SVGIG (reference sequence). V was clipped by 1 base and J by 2 bases, with 11 bases between them. The CDR3: CAWSDLGLNTEAFF. The CDR3 coding sequence is TGTGCCTGGAGTGACCTAGGCCTTAACACTGAAGCTTTCTTT.

The chain has TRBV6-5 and TRBJ2-2, with D perhaps matching TRBD2 (6 bases). Trimming left V 4 bases short and J 7 bases short, with 16 bases between. CDR1 is MNHEY and CDR2 is SVGAGI in the germline V gene. This CDR3 region has 15 residues. The CDR3 reads CASSSETSFGGELFF. CDR3 nucleotide sequence: TGTGCCAGCAGTTCCGAGACTAGTTTTGGCGGGGAGCTGTTTTTT.

V is TRBV2 and J is TRBJ1-1; D ambiguous. The V and J ends lost 3 bases and 0 bases respectively, with 5 bases between them. The CDR3 has 13 amino acids. Germline V gene data show CDR1 as SNHLY and CDR2 as FYNNEI. The CDR3 spells CASSDRVNTEAFF. The CDR3 DNA reads as TGTGCCAGCAGTGATAGAGTGAACACTGAAGCTTTCTTT. Full variable domain (rest looked up from reference TRBV2 and TRBJ1-1): EPEVTQTPSHQVTQMGQEVILRCVPISNHLYFYWYRQILGQKVEFLVSFYNNEISEKSEIFDDQFSVERPDGSNFTLKIRSTKLEDSAMYFCASSDRVNTEAFFGQGTRLTVV.

V is TRBV5-8 and J is TRBJ2-5, with TRBD2 as a possible D gene (6 bases). V shed 1 base and J shed 1 base, with 14 bases lying between them. The germline V gene has CDR1 SGHTS and CDR2 YDEGEE. The CDR3 runs 16 residues. The CDR3 coding sequence is TGTGCCAGCAGCTTGTACACCGGGACTTTCCAAGAGACCCAGTACTTC. Residues: CASSLYTGTFQETQYF.

The chain combines TRBV19 with TRBJ1-5; D is undetermined. The CDR3 sequence is 17 residues long. V lost 3 bases and J lost 2, with 17 bases in between. The germline CDR1 and CDR2 sequences are LNHDA and SQIVND (reference sequence). CDR3: CASSIPGRGKGNQPQHF. The CDR3 DNA is TGTGCCAGTAGTATCCCCGGCCGGGGTAAGGGCAATCAGCCCCAGCATTTT.

The genes are TRBV25-1 and TRBJ2-7; no clear D. Trimming stripped 8 bases from V and 4 bases from J, with 12 bases between. The germline CDR1 and CDR2 sequences are MGHDK and SYGVNS. The CDR3 consists of 12 residues. CDR3: CASPQYLYEQYV. Here the CDR3 DNA reads TGTGCCAGCCCCCAATACTTATACGAGCAGTACGTC.